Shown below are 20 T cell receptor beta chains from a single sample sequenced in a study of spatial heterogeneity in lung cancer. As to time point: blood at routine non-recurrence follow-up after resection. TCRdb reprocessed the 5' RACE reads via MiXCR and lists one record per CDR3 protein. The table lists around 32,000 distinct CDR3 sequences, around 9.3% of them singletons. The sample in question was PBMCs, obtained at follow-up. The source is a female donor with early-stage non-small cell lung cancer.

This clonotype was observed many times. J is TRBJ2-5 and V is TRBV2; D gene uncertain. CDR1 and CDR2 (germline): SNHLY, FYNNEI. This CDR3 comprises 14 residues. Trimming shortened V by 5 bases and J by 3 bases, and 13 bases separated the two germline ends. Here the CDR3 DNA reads TGTGCCAGCAGTCCGCGCCGGGCAAAAGAGACCCAGTACTTC. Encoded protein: CASSPRRAKETQYF. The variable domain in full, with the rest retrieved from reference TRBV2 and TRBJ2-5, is EPEVTQTPSHQVTQMGQEVILRCVPISNHLYFYWYRQILGQKVEFLVSFYNNEISEKSEIFDDQFSVERPDGSNFTLKIRSTKLEDSAMYFCASSPRRAKETQYFGPGTRLLVL.

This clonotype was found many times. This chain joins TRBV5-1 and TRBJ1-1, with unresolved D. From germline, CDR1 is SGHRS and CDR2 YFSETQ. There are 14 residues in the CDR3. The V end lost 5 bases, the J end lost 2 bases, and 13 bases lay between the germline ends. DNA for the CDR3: TGCGCCAGCAGAACCCAGACACCAAACACTGAAGCTTTCTTT. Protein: CASRTQTPNTEAFF.

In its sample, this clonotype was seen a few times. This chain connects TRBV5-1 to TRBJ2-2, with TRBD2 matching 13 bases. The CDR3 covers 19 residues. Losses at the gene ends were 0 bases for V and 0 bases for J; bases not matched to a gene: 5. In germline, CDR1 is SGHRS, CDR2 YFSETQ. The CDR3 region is CASSLVPGLAGANTGELFF. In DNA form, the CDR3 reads TGCGCCAGCAGCTTGGTTCCAGGACTAGCGGGGGCGAACACCGGGGAGCTGTTTTTT.

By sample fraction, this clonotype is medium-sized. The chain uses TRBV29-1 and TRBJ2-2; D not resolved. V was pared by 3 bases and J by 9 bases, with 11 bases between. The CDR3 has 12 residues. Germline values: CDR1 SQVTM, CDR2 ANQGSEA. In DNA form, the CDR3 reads TGCAGCGTTGAGGTACGGCCCCGGGAGCTGTTTTTT. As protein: CSVEVRPRELFF.

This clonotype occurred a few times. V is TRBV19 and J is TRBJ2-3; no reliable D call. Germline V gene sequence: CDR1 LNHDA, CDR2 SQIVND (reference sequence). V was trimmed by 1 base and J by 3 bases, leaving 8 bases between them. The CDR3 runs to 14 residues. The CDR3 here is CASSIAPETDTQYF. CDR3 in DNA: TGTGCCAGTAGTATAGCTCCAGAAACAGATACGCAGTATTTT.

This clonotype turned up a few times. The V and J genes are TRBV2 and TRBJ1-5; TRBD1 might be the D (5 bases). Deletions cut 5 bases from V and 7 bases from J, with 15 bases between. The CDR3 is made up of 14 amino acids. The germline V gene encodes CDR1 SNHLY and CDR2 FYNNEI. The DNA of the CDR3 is TGTGCCAGCAGTCCACGCCAGGGAACCCAGCCCCAGCATTTT. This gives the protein CASSPRQGTQPQHF.

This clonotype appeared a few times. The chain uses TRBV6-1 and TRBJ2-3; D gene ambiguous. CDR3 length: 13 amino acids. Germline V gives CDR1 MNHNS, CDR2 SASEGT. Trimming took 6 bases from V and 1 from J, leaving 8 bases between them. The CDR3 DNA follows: TGTGCCAGCAGGGAGCTCGGCACAGATACGCAGTATTTT. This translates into CASRELGTDTQYF.

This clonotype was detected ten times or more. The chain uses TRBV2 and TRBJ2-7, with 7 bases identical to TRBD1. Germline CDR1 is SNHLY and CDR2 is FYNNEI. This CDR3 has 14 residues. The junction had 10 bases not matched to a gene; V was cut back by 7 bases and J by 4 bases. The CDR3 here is CASMKNRGNYEQYF. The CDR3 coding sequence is TGTGCCAGCATGAAAAACAGGGGAAATTACGAGCAGTACTTC.

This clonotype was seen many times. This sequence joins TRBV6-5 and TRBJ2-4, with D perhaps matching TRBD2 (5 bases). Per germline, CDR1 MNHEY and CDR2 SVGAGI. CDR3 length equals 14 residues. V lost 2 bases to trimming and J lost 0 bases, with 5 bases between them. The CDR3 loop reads CASSYRGAKNIQYF. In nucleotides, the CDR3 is TGTGCCAGCAGTTACCGGGGAGCCAAAAACATTCAGTACTTC.

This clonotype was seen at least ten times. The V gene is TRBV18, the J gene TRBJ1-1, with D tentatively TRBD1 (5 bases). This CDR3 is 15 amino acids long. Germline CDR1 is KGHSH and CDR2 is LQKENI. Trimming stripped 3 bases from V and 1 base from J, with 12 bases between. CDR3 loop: CASSPGMGTNTEAFF. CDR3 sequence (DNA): TGTGCCAGCTCACCGGGAATGGGGACGAACACTGAAGCTTTCTTT.

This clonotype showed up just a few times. The CDR3 here is CSVGDRRGTEAFF. CDR3 in DNA: TGCAGCGTTGGTGACAGGAGGGGCACTGAAGCTTTCTTT. The J gene is TRBJ1-1, the V gene TRBV29-1, with D possibly matching TRBD1 (6 bases). The CDR3 spans 13 residues. Per the germline V gene, CDR1 is SQVTM and CDR2 is ANQGSEA. The V gene lost 4 bases and the J gene lost 4 bases, with 13 bases spanning the gap.

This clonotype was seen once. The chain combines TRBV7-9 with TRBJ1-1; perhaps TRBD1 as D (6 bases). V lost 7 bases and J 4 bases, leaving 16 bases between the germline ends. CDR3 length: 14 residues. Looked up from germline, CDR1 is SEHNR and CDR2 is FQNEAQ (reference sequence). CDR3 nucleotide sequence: TGTGCCAGCACCCAAGGGGGGCGGATCACTGAAGCTTTCTTT. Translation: CASTQGGRITEAFF.

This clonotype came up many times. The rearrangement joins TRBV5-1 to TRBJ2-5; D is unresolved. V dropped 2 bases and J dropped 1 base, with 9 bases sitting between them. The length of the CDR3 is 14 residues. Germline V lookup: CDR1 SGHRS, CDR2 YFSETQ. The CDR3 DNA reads TGCGCCAGCAGCTTAAGGTCCCCCCAAGAGACCCAGTACTTC. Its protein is CASSLRSPQETQYF.

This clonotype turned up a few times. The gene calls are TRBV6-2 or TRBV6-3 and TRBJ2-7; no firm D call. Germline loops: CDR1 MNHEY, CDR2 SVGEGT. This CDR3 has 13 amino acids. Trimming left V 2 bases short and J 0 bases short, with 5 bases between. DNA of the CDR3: TGTGCCAGCAGTTACCCGAGCTCCTACGAGCAGTACTTC. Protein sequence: CASSYPSSYEQYF.

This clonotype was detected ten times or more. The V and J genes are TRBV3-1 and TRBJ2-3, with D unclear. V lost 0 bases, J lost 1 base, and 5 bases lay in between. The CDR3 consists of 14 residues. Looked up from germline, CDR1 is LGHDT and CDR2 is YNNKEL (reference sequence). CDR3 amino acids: CASSQDVGTDTQYF. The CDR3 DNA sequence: TGTGCCAGCAGCCAAGATGTAGGCACAGATACGCAGTATTTT.

The CDR3: CSARGPGPQHF. The CDR3 DNA reads as TGCAGTGCTAGAGGCCCGGGGCCCCAGCATTTT. The chain carries TRBV20-1 and TRBJ1-5; D unclear. Trimming removed 1 base at V and 9 bases at J, with 7 bases between. The CDR3 sequence is 11 residues long. CDR1 is DFQATT, CDR2 SNEGSKA, per germline (reference sequence).

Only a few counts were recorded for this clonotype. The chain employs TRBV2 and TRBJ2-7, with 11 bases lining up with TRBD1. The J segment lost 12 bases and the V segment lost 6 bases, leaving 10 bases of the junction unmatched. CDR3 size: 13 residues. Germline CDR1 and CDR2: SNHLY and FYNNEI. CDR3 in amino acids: CASRRTGGERGYF. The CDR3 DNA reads TGTGCCAGCAGAAGGACAGGGGGCGAGAGAGGGTACTTC.

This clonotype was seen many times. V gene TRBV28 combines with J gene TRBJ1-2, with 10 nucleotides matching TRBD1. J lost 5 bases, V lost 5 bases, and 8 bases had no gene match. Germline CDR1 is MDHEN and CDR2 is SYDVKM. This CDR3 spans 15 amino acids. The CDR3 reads CASSIGTGVRYGYTF. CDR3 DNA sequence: TGTGCCAGCAGTATCGGGACAGGGGTTCGGTATGGCTACACCTTC.

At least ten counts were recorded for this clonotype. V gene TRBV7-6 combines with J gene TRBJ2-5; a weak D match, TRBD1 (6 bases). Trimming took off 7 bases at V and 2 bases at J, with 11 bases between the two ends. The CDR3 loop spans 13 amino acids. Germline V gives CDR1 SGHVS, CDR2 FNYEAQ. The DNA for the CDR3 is TGTGCCAGCAAGAAGGGGGTTCAAGAGACCCAGTACTTC. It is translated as CASKKGVQETQYF.

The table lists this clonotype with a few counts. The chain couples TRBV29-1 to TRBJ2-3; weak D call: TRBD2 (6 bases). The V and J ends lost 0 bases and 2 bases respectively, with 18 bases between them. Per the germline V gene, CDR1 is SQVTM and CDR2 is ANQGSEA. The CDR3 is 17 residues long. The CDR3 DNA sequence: TGCAGCGTTGAAGATCCAGGTGGGGCGGGGCTCACAGATACGCAGTATTTT. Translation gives CSVEDPGGAGLTDTQYF.